The 27 T cell receptor beta chains listed next were all sequenced from one sample in a study of Tregs in tolerant kidney transplant recipients. TCRdb's table, derived via immunoSEQ multiplex PCR, lists solely in-frame clones and lacks some. The sample table sets out more than 45,000 clones. The sequences come from CD4+ T cells from blood, collected before the transplant. The receptor set was obtained from a human donor who received a combined kidney and bone marrow transplant.

As to this clone: The read ends 3 residues shy of where the CDR3 ends; the end is completed using the germline J gene. The V gene is TRBV19, the J gene TRBJ1-2; 9 bases match TRBD1. The CDR3 is 15 amino acids. The junction had 10 bases not matched to a gene; V was cut back by 8 bases and J by 3 bases. Germline V gene lookup returns CDR1 LNHDA and CDR2 SQIVND (reference sequence). CDR3 DNA, as far as it was read: TGTGCCAGTTCGGGACAGGGTTCGCTTTACTATGGC. Its translation: CASSGQGSLYYG. The CDR3 reads in full as CASSGQGSLYYGYTF.

About this clone itself: The read terminates 3 residues ahead of where the CDR3 ends, so the germline J gene completes it. This chain uses TRBV2 with TRBJ2-1; the match to TRBD2 covers 13 bases. Per germline, CDR1 SNHLY and CDR2 FYNNEI. CDR3 length: 15 amino acids. The V gene end was trimmed by 6 bases and the J gene end by 9 bases; junction bases not matched to a gene: 8. The chain's CDR3 is CASRGGTSGMGEQFF. Partial CDR3 DNA: TGTGCCAGCAGGGGTGGGACTAGCGGGATGGGTGAG.

As to this clone: The read terminates 3 residues ahead of where the CDR3 ends, so the germline J gene completes it. The V and J genes are TRBV7-2 and TRBJ1-1; no definite D call. CDR1 and CDR2 (germline): SGHTA, FQGNSA. This CDR3 is 14 amino acids long. Between the trimmed V and J ends, which lost 1 base and 2 bases, there was a span of 8 bases. The CDR3 bases that were read are TGTGCCAGCAGCTTAGGCGGAGGAAACACTGAA. It translates to CASSLGGGNTE. The complete CDR3 sequence is CASSLGGGNTEAFF.

On this clone: Sequencing ends 3 residues short of the CDR3 end; the germline J gene provides the rest. The chain recombines TRBV7-2 with TRBJ2-3, with D hard to call. Germline V lookup: CDR1 SGHTA, CDR2 FQGNSA. V was pared by 1 base and J by 1 base, with 6 bases between. The CDR3 has 14 residues. The CDR3 bases that were read are TGTGCCAGCAGCTTAGTTAAGGGCACAGATACG. Its translation: CASSLVKGTDT. The whole CDR3 is CASSLVKGTDTQYF.

Notes on this clone: The CDR3 end falls 3 residues outside the read, so it is completed with the germline J gene. This chain connects TRBV2 to TRBJ2-5; TRBD1 matches 7 bases. The CDR3 extends over 14 amino acids. Germline trimming cut 9 bases from V and 7 bases from J; bases unmatched to any gene: 14. CDR1 is SNHLY and CDR2 is FYNNEI in the germline V gene. The CDR3 here is CASQEWTGGGTQYF. The DNA read from the CDR3 is TGTGCCAGTCAGGAATGGACAGGTGGCGGGACC.

A remark on this clone: The CDR3 goes on 3 residues after the read ends, and that part is filled in from the germline J gene. The J gene is TRBJ1-2, the V gene TRBV7-2; D perhaps matches TRBD1 (5 bases). The CDR3 consists of 14 residues. Germline V gives CDR1 SGHTA, CDR2 FQGNSA. The V and J ends lost 1 base and 7 bases respectively, with 13 bases between them. The DNA read from the CDR3 is TGTGCCAGCAGCTTAGTTCCAGGGCAAGGTGGC. Its protein product is CASSLVPGQGG. The entire CDR3 sequence reads CASSLVPGQGGYTF.

Remarks on this clone: Coverage ceases 3 residues before the CDR3 finishes, and the germline J gene fills in the end. The chain carries TRBV2 and TRBJ2-1; 8 bases are a match to TRBD2. Germline CDR1 is SNHLY and CDR2 is FYNNEI. The ends lost 5 bases at V and 1 base at J; junction bases unmatched: 4. The CDR3 is 15 amino acids. Incomplete CDR3 DNA: TGTGCCAGCAGTATAAGCGGGGGTTCCTACAATGAG. It encodes CASSISGGSYNE. The entire CDR3 protein reads CASSISGGSYNEQFF.

To note about this clone: The CDR3 end lies 3 residues beyond the end of the read and is filled in from the germline J gene. The chain is built from TRBV7-8 and TRBJ1-1, with D perhaps matching TRBD1 (6 bases). From germline, CDR1 is SGHVS and CDR2 FQNEAQ. Trimming shortened V by 5 bases and J by 3 bases, and 16 bases separated the two germline ends. The CDR3 loop spans 15 amino acids. This chain's CDR3 is CASSRRGGEDTEAFF. The sequenced part of the CDR3 DNA is TGTGCCAGCAGCCGCAGGGGAGGGGAGGACACTGAA.

Concerning this clone itself: Sequencing ends 3 residues short of the CDR3 end; the germline J gene provides the rest. V is TRBV7-7 and J is TRBJ2-3; 8 bases match TRBD2. Germline CDR1 and CDR2: SSHAT and FNYEAQ (reference sequence). Unmatched junction bases numbered 7, after V lost 2 bases and J lost 3 bases. The CDR3 sequence is 16 residues long. The covered CDR3 bases are TGTGCCAGCAGCTTATTAGCGGGATCCCCGACAGATACG. Its translation: CASSLLAGSPTDT. The CDR3 in its entirety is CASSLLAGSPTDTQYF. Supplemented by reference TRBV7-7 and TRBJ2-3, the full variable domain reads GAGVSQSPRYKVTKRGQDVTLRCDPISSHATLYWYQQALGQGPEFLTYFNYEAQPDKSGLPSDRFSAERPEGSISTLTIQRTEQRDSAMYRCASSLLAGSPTDTQYFGPGTRLTVL.

A word on this clone: The read comes to an end 3 residues before the CDR3 does, leaving the germline J gene to fill in the end. The chain employs TRBV19 and TRBJ1-5, with D possibly TRBD1 on 5 matching bases. The CDR3 is 17 amino acids. Germline loops: CDR1 LNHDA, CDR2 SQIVND (reference sequence). Trimming removed 3 bases from V and 0 bases from J, with 15 bases in between. The covered CDR3 bases are TGTGCCAGTAGTATTCGGCAGGGCCGCGATAGCAATCAGCCC. Translating it yields CASSIRQGRDSNQP. The whole CDR3 region reads CASSIRQGRDSNQPQHF.

In the case of this clone: The read halts 3 residues ahead of the CDR3 end, with the missing end drawn from the germline J gene. The V gene is TRBV19, the J gene TRBJ1-1; TRBD1 might be the D (6 bases). From germline, CDR1 is LNHDA and CDR2 SQIVND (reference sequence). V lost 7 bases and J 2 bases, leaving 17 bases between the germline ends. CDR3 length equals 15 residues. The CDR3 loop reads CASIDRDTDNTEAFF. Incomplete CDR3 DNA: TGTGCCAGTATAGACCGGGACACTGATAACACTGAA.

A remark on this clone: The read terminates 3 residues before the CDR3 end, so the remaining end is supplied by the germline J gene. The chain employs TRBV7-3 and TRBJ2-5; 9 bases are a match to TRBD2. Germline V gene lookup returns CDR1 SGHTA and CDR2 FQGTGA. With 2 bases clipped from V and 4 bases from J, the junction kept 5 bases outside the gene matches. CDR3 length: 15 residues. The CDR3 DNA, read in part, is TGTGCCAGCAGCTTAGCTCCGGGACTAGCAGAGACC. It codes for CASSLAPGLAET. In full, the CDR3 is CASSLAPGLAETQYF. The full variable domain, rest sourced from reference TRBV7-3 and TRBJ2-5, is GAGVSQTPSNKVTEKGKYVELRCDPISGHTALYWYRQSLGQGPEFLIYFQGTGAADDSGLPNDRFFAVRPEGSVSTLKIQRTERGDSAVYLCASSLAPGLAETQYFGPGTRLLVL.

A word on this clone: The read comes to an end 3 residues before the CDR3 does, leaving the germline J gene to fill in the end. The rearrangement uses TRBV20-1 and TRBJ2-7; 7 nucleotides line up with TRBD1. Germline CDR1 is DFQATT and CDR2 is SNEGSKA (reference sequence). Trimming removed 3 bases from V and 4 bases from J; junction bases left unmatched: 9. The length of the CDR3 is 14 residues. The CDR3 sequence: CSARLGGRRYEQYF. Incomplete CDR3 DNA: TGCAGTGCTAGGTTAGGGGGCCGTAGATACGAG.

A note on this clone: The CDR3 extends 3 residues past the end of the read, so its final part is completed from the germline J gene. V usage is TRBV19 and J usage is TRBJ2-1; 9 bases are shared with TRBD1. This CDR3 comprises 14 residues. J lost 7 bases, V lost 7 bases, and 8 bases had no gene match. The germline V gene encodes CDR1 LNHDA and CDR2 SQIVND (reference sequence). Incomplete CDR3 DNA: TGTGCCAGTACCTTGACAGGGGGAATGAATGAG. This codes for CASTLTGGMNE. The full CDR3 is CASTLTGGMNEQFF. Full variable domain (outside the CDR3, taken from reference TRBV19 and TRBJ2-1): DGGITQSPKYLFRKEGQNVTLSCEQNLNHDAMYWYRQDPGQGLRLIYYSQIVNDFQKGDIAEGYSVSREKKESFPLTVTSAQKNPTAFYLCASTLTGGMNEQFFGPGTRLTVL.

As to this clone: The DNA ends 3 residues before the CDR3 does, and the rest of the CDR3 is filled in from the germline J gene. The chain carries TRBV5-1 and TRBJ2-2; 7 nucleotides line up with TRBD1. Germline trimming cut 5 bases from V and 1 base from J; bases unmatched to any gene: 5. Germline CDR1 and CDR2: SGHRS and YFSETQ. The CDR3 has 15 residues. Partial CDR3 DNA: TGCGCCAGCAGACCTGGGACAGAGAACACCGGGGAG. Protein product: CASRPGTENTGE. The complete CDR3 reads CASRPGTENTGELFF.

Regarding this clone: The read finishes 3 residues shy of the CDR3 end, and the germline J gene is used to complete it. The gene calls are TRBV10-3 and TRBJ2-7; tentatively, D is TRBD1 (6 bases). The germline V gene encodes CDR1 ENHRY and CDR2 SYGVKD. This CDR3 is built from 16 residues. The ends were cut back, 0 bases at V and 0 bases at J, with 12 bases in the middle. The CDR3 bases that were read are TGTGCCATCAGTGAGTCGGGGAGAGGGGGCTCCTACGAG. Encoded protein: CAISESGRGGSYE. The CDR3, in full, reads CAISESGRGGSYEQYF.

In the case of this clone: The CDR3 extends 3 residues past the end of the read, so its final part is completed from the germline J gene. The J gene is TRBJ1-1, the V gene TRBV12-3 or TRBV12-4, with 8 bases lining up with TRBD1. Losses at the gene ends were 7 bases for V and 6 bases for J; bases not matched to a gene: 10. The CDR3 is 14 amino acids. The CDR3 is CASTTRQGNSEAFF. The part of the CDR3 DNA that was read is TGTGCCAGCACCACCCGACAGGGGAATTCTGAA.

Notes on this clone: The read halts 3 residues ahead of the CDR3 end, with the missing end drawn from the germline J gene. The V gene is TRBV20-1, the J gene TRBJ2-7; 10 nucleotides align to TRBD2. CDR3 size: 15 residues. The junction had 11 bases not matched to a gene; V was cut back by 6 bases and J by 3 bases. Germline V gene sequence: CDR1 DFQATT, CDR2 SNEGSKA (reference sequence). CDR3 in amino acids: CSAPPTSGAVYEQYF. The DNA read from the CDR3 is TGCAGTGCGCCGCCTACTAGCGGGGCTGTCTACGAG.

On this clone itself: The read comes to an end 3 residues before the CDR3 does, leaving the germline J gene to fill in the end. The chain recombines TRBV20-1 with TRBJ2-7; D not resolved. Germline loops: CDR1 DFQATT, CDR2 SNEGSKA (reference sequence). Deletions cut 2 bases from V and 2 bases from J, with 7 bases between. This CDR3 has 12 amino acids. The chain's CDR3 is CSARQFPYEQYF. The CDR3 DNA, read in part, is TGCAGTGCTAGACAGTTCCCCTACGAG.

As concerns this clone: The read halts 3 residues ahead of the CDR3 end, with the missing end drawn from the germline J gene. The chain combines TRBV20-1 with TRBJ1-4; D might be TRBD1 (5 bases). The CDR3 is 14 residues long. V was clipped by 0 bases and J by 7 bases, with 12 bases between them. Germline values: CDR1 DFQATT, CDR2 SNEGSKA (reference sequence). The sequenced CDR3 bases are TGCAGTGCTAGAGATTTTCAGGGAAGTGAAAAA. Amino acid sequence: CSARDFQGSEK. The whole CDR3 protein is CSARDFQGSEKLFF.

With respect to this clone: The read terminates 3 residues before the CDR3 end, so the remaining end is supplied by the germline J gene. V is TRBV7-8 and J is TRBJ2-3; the D gene is possibly TRBD1 (6 bases). Germline CDR1 reads SGHVS; CDR2 reads FQNEAQ. CDR3 length: 16 amino acids. V was pared by 4 bases and J by 0 bases, with 14 bases between. CDR3 DNA (partial): TGTGCCAGCAGCTCCTGGACAGATTTTAGCACAGATACG. Its translation is CASSSWTDFSTDT. The CDR3 as a whole reads CASSSWTDFSTDTQYF. The full variable domain, its missing parts supplied by reference TRBV7-8 and TRBJ2-3, is GAGVSQSPRYKVAKRGQDVALRCDPISGHVSLFWYQQALGQGPEFLTYFQNEAQLDKSGLPSDRFFAERPEGSVSTLKIQRTQQEDSAVYLCASSSWTDFSTDTQYFGPGTRLTVL.

Concerning this clone itself: The CDR3 end lies 3 residues beyond the end of the read and is filled in from the germline J gene. The chain has TRBV2 and TRBJ2-4; TRBD1 agrees at 8 bases. Germline V gives CDR1 SNHLY, CDR2 FYNNEI. After removal of 4 bases from V and 4 bases from J, the junction contained 18 bases not matched to a gene. This CDR3 has 19 residues. The covered CDR3 bases are TGTGCCAGCAGTGTTAGAAGGACAGGGTCCCTTATTGCGAAAAACATT. Translating gives CASSVRRTGSLIAKNI. The whole CDR3 is CASSVRRTGSLIAKNIQYF.

Points on this clone: The read ends 3 residues before the CDR3 terminus; that terminus is restored from the germline J gene. J is TRBJ1-1 and V is TRBV5-4; TRBD1 agrees at 10 bases. J was trimmed by 4 bases and V by 4 bases; bases with no gene match: 7. Germline V gene sequence: CDR1 SGHNT, CDR2 YYREEE (reference sequence). The CDR3 contains 15 residues. CDR3 in amino acids: CASSPRTGGATEAFF. The CDR3 bases that were read are TGTGCCAGCAGCCCCAGGACAGGGGGGGCCACTGAA.

Concerning this clone itself: The sequenced fragment ends 3 residues before the CDR3 boundary, so the rest is inferred from the germline J gene. This chain links TRBV5-1 with TRBJ1-2; TRBD1 aligns across 10 bases. This CDR3 is built from 15 residues. Germline values: CDR1 SGHRS, CDR2 YFSETQ. V was pared by 5 bases and J by 1 base, with 5 bases of the junction left unmatched. CDR3 loop: CASSQTGGHNYGYTF. CDR3 DNA, as far as it was read: TGCGCCAGCAGTCAGACAGGGGGCCATAACTATGGC.

About this clone itself: From the germline J gene comes the end of the CDR3, since the read stops 3 residues before it. The chain recombines TRBV19 with TRBJ2-1, with D hard to call. Germline assignment: CDR1 LNHDA and CDR2 SQIVND (reference sequence). This CDR3 is 13 amino acids long. Trimming left V 10 bases short and J 4 bases short, with 14 bases between. CDR3 DNA (partial): TGTGCCACATTCCGCCGGGTGTACAATGAG. It is translated as CATFRRVYNE. The full-length CDR3 reads as CATFRRVYNEQFF.

Worth noting for this clone: The read gets to within 3 residues of the CDR3 end, and the germline J gene fills in the rest. This rearrangement joins TRBV5-4 to TRBJ2-7, with TRBD2 matching over 8 bases. The CDR3 spans 13 residues. The germline gives CDR1 SGHNT, CDR2 YYREEE (reference sequence). The ends lost 3 bases at V and 5 bases at J; junction bases unmatched: 4. CDR3 residues: CASSWSGSHEQYF. The sequenced CDR3 bases are TGTGCCAGCAGCTGGAGCGGGAGCCACGAG.

Notes on this clone: The read falls 3 residues short of the CDR3 end, and the missing part is taken from the germline J gene. This rearrangement joins TRBV7-2 to TRBJ2-7; D might be TRBD2 (6 bases). Trimming cost V 3 bases and J 1 base, with 13 bases left between them. CDR1 is SGHTA, CDR2 FQGNSA, per germline. The CDR3 has 15 residues. The DNA read from the CDR3 is TGTGCCAGCAGCTTCGACAGTGGAGGGTCCTACGAG. It yields the protein CASSFDSGGSYE. The full CDR3 reads CASSFDSGGSYEQYF.